This entry lists 29 T cell receptor beta chains sequenced from one sample in a study of tumor-infiltrating lymphocytes in oesophageal squamous cell carcinoma. Each CDR3 protein gets one entry after TCRdb re-called the PCR reads with MiXCR. The sample lists about 22,000 distinct CDR3 sequences; approximately 34% were seen once. Sequencing was carried out using esophageal tumor tissue. The receptors come from a female donor with esophageal squamous cell carcinoma.

This clonotype was counted between two and nine times. The rearrangement links TRBV6-5 to TRBJ2-5, with 9 bases that match TRBD1. The J call is doubtful: the DNA matches TRBJ2-1 better. This CDR3 comprises 14 residues. Germline assignment: CDR1 MNHEY and CDR2 SVGAGI. Here the CDR3 DNA reads TGTGCCAGCGTTCCCGGGACAGGGCTGAATGAGCAGTTCTTC. Translated: CASVPGTGLNEQFF.

This clonotype turned up a few times. The chain joins TRBV2 to TRBJ1-6; 8 nucleotides agree with TRBD1. The V segment lost 7 bases and the J segment 7 bases; nucleotides outside the gene matches: 15. The CDR3 has 17 amino acids. Germline V gives CDR1 SNHLY, CDR2 FYNNEI. Here the CDR3 reads CASIMDRVSLSNSPLHF. The CDR3 nucleotides are TGTGCCAGCATTATGGACAGGGTATCCCTTAGCAATTCACCCCTCCACTTT.

The sample holds many counts of this clonotype. The chain joins TRBV27 to TRBJ2-7, with 9 bases fitting TRBD2. The ends lost 2 bases at V and 5 bases at J; junction bases unmatched: 4. This CDR3 is built from 14 residues. In germline, CDR1 is MNHEY, CDR2 SMNVEV (reference sequence). The CDR3 region has the DNA TGTGCCAGCAGTTTAGGCGGGAGGGCCCACGAGCAGTACTTC. Protein: CASSLGGRAHEQYF.

This chain links TRBV7-2 with TRBJ2-3, with D hard to call. The J call may be wrong; the DNA end is better matched by TRBJ2-7. CDR3 length: 16 residues. CDR1 SGHTA and CDR2 FQGNSA come from the germline V gene. CDR3 region: CASSLADIENIYEQYF. The CDR3 region has the DNA TGTGCCAGCAGCTTAGCCGACATAGAAAACATCTACGAGCAGTACTTC.

There are many counts of this clonotype. This sequence joins TRBV12-3 or TRBV12-4 and TRBJ2-7; D gene ambiguous. Trimming cost V 2 bases and J 7 bases, with 18 bases left between them. The CDR3 runs 15 residues. The CDR3 DNA follows: TGTGCCAGCAGTTTAATGCCAAGCTCCTACAATGAGCAGTACTTC. Amino acids: CASSLMPSSYNEQYF.

At least ten counts were recorded for this clonotype. One base away lies a much larger clone, so this may be a sequencing read error. As DNA, the CDR3 is TGTGCCAGCAGTGAAGGACTAGCGGGAGGATACAATGAGCAGTACTTC. It yields the protein CASSEGLAGGYNEQYF. J is TRBJ2-7 and V is TRBV6-1; 13 positions match TRBD2. The length of the CDR3 is 16 residues. Unmatched junction bases numbered 7, after V lost 1 base and J lost 7 bases. The V gene's germline CDR1 is MNHNS and CDR2 SASEGT.

This clonotype was detected only a few times. The rearrangement links TRBV7-8 to TRBJ2-1; 7 bases agree with TRBD2. The CDR3 sequence is 16 residues long. With V trimmed by 4 bases and J by 4 bases, 10 bases remained unmatched. The germline V gene encodes CDR1 SGHVS and CDR2 FQNEAQ. The CDR3 DNA is TGTGCCAGCAGCTCAGAGCGCGGGAGTAGTTACAATGAGCAGTTCTTC. Translated: CASSSERGSSYNEQFF.

Concerning this clonotype: A much more abundant neighbour one base away suggests this may be a read error. The chain uses TRBV6-1 and TRBJ2-7; D may match TRBD1 or TRBD2 (5 bases each). This CDR3 contains 15 residues. CDR1 is MNHNS, CDR2 SASEGT, per germline. The germline V and J ends were trimmed by 6 bases and 7 bases, with 22 bases remaining between them. CDR3 sequence: CASSPGTGWGNEQYF. The CDR3 coding sequence is TGTGCCAGCAGCCCCGGTACGGGATGGGGCAATGAGCAGTACTTC.

In its sample, this clonotype was seen many times. The chain couples TRBV7-2 to TRBJ1-2; D is ambiguous. Germline V lookup: CDR1 SGHTA, CDR2 FQGNSA. CDR3 length: 13 residues. V dropped 1 base and J dropped 2 bases, with 5 bases sitting between them. CDR3 residues: CASSLGGNYGYTF. The CDR3 bases are TGTGCCAGCAGCTTAGGCGGAAACTATGGCTACACCTTC.

In its sample, this clonotype was seen a few times. This sequence joins TRBV19 and TRBJ1-3; 7 bases match TRBD1. The germline CDR1 and CDR2 sequences are LNHDA and SQIVND (reference sequence). The J segment lost 5 bases and the V segment lost 6 bases, leaving 7 bases of the junction unmatched. The CDR3 has 14 amino acids. The CDR3 spells CASRRTGGRNTIYF. Written as DNA, the CDR3 is TGTGCCAGTAGAAGGACAGGAGGGAGAAACACCATATATTTT.

The chain is built from TRBV6-2 or TRBV6-3 and TRBJ2-3; 7 nucleotides line up with TRBD1. The germline V gene has CDR1 MNHEY and CDR2 SVGEGT. The CDR3 runs to 15 residues. With V trimmed by 5 bases and J by 11 bases, 16 bases remained unmatched. The CDR3 is CASSEPGQRTYEQYF. The CDR3 coding sequence is TGTGCCAGCAGTGAACCGGGACAGAGGACCTACGAGCAGTATTTT.

This clonotype was picked up many times. The chain combines TRBV2 with TRBJ2-4; 8 bases line up with TRBD2. Gene TRBJ2-7 matches the end of the DNA better, so the J call may be wrong. The CDR3 is made up of 14 amino acids. Germline CDR1 reads SNHLY; CDR2 reads FYNNEI. This CDR3 reads CASRVGTSSAEQYF. CDR3 bases: TGTGCCAGCAGAGTCGGGACTAGTTCGGCCGAGCAGTACTTC.

This clonotype was observed at least ten times. This rearrangement joins TRBV24-1 to TRBJ1-2; D is perhaps TRBD1 (5 bases). Per the germline V gene, CDR1 is KGHDR and CDR2 is SFDVKD. CDR3 length equals 15 residues. The V and J ends lost 3 bases and 0 bases respectively, with 10 bases between them. The CDR3 sequence: CATSDRDGANYGYTF. In DNA form, the CDR3 reads TGTGCCACCAGTGATAGGGACGGAGCTAACTATGGCTACACCTTC.

This clonotype was picked up many times. The chain recombines TRBV27 with TRBJ1-2; D unclear. This CDR3 comprises 15 residues. Trimming stripped 0 bases from V and 1 base from J, with 9 bases between. Per the germline V gene, CDR1 is MNHEY and CDR2 is SMNVEV (reference sequence). The CDR3 is CASSLSVKFNYGYTF. The CDR3 DNA is TGTGCCAGCAGTTTATCGGTGAAGTTTAACTATGGCTACACCTTC.

The rearrangement links TRBV6-1 to TRBJ2-7, with D possibly being TRBD2 (5 bases). Trimming removed 1 base from V and 0 bases from J, with 22 bases in between. Looked up from germline, CDR1 is MNHNS and CDR2 is SASEGT. This CDR3 region has 19 residues. The CDR3 DNA is TGTGCCAGCAGTGAAGAGTATTTGGGCGGGCTTCCGGTCTCCTACGAGCAGTACTTC. It translates to CASSEEYLGGLPVSYEQYF.

This clonotype was counted many times. The chain carries TRBV14 and TRBJ1-2; no clear D gene. V was shortened by 2 bases and J by 8 bases, with 9 bases between the two germline ends. CDR1 SGHDN and CDR2 FVKESK come from the germline V gene. The CDR3 has 12 residues. The CDR3 DNA reads as TGTGCCAGCAGCCAAAGCCCATGGGGCTACACCTTC. It yields the protein CASSQSPWGYTF.

This clonotype was seen many times. This sequence joins TRBV6-1 and TRBJ1-4; 8 nucleotides agree with TRBD1. The V gene end was trimmed by 8 bases and the J gene end by 7 bases; junction bases not matched to a gene: 9. The germline CDR1 and CDR2 sequences are MNHNS and SASEGT. The CDR3 totals 14 residues. This chain's CDR3 is CASRGTGGGEKLFF. The CDR3 DNA is TGTGCCAGCCGAGGTACAGGGGGGGGTGAAAAACTGTTTTTT.

The chain combines TRBV20-1 with TRBJ2-5; D perhaps matches TRBD2 (5 bases). The J call may be incorrect, as the DNA end agrees better with TRBJ2-7. The germline V gene encodes CDR1 DFQATT and CDR2 SNEGSKA (reference sequence). This CDR3 comprises 13 residues. The CDR3 loop reads CSARRFGRDEQYF. CDR3 DNA: TGCAGTGCTAGACGGTTTGGGAGAGACGAGCAGTACTTC.

The V gene is TRBV28, the J gene TRBJ2-7, with 9 positions matching TRBD1. CDR3 length: 16 residues. Germline assignment: CDR1 MDHEN and CDR2 SYDVKM. Trimming took 5 bases from V and 3 from J; bases not matched to a gene: 11. This CDR3 reads CASSPYAGTGSYEQYF. CDR3 bases: TGTGCCAGCAGTCCCTATGCCGGGACAGGGAGCTACGAGCAGTACTTC.

This clonotype is deemed medium-sized (0.01 to 0.1%). The chain is built from TRBV7-9 and TRBJ2-2; maybe TRBD1 (6 bases). The CDR3 spans 14 residues. V was trimmed by 2 bases and J by 5 bases, leaving 9 bases between them. Germline CDR1 SEHNR, CDR2 FQNEAQ (reference sequence). The CDR3 DNA reads TGTGCCAGCAGCTTAATCACAGGGACCGGGGAGCTGTTTTTT. Its translation is CASSLITGTGELFF.

This clonotype occurred many times. This chain joins TRBV19 and TRBJ2-5; 9 nucleotides match TRBD2. The V segment lost 3 bases and the J segment 1 base; nucleotides outside the gene matches: 3. The germline V gene has CDR1 LNHDA and CDR2 SQIVND (reference sequence). The CDR3 covers 15 residues. The CDR3 nucleotides are TGTGCCAGTAGTATTGCGGGAGGGACCCAAGAGACCCAGTACTTC. This gives the protein CASSIAGGTQETQYF.

This clonotype was counted between two and nine times. The V gene is TRBV7-9, the J gene TRBJ2-5, with 7 bases identical to TRBD1. Germline lookup yields CDR1 SEHNR and CDR2 FQNEAQ (reference sequence). This CDR3 region has 14 residues. J was trimmed by 5 bases and V by 0 bases; bases with no gene match: 3. The CDR3: CASSLAGTDETQYF. As DNA, the CDR3 is TGTGCCAGCAGCTTAGCCGGGACAGACGAGACCCAGTACTTC.

The gene calls are TRBV6-6 and TRBJ2-3; 11 bases fit TRBD2. The DNA end is a closer match to TRBJ2-1, so the J assignment may be wrong. CDR1 and CDR2 from the germline V gene are MNHNY and SVGAGI (reference sequence). The CDR3 runs to 15 residues. The CDR3 bases are TGTGCCAGCATTTCCGGGACTAGCGGATTATACGAGCAGTTCTTC. It translates to CASISGTSGLYEQFF.

This clonotype has ten or more counts. V and J are TRBV12-3 or TRBV12-4 and TRBJ1-5, with TRBD1 as a possible D gene (5 bases). There are 14 residues in the CDR3. Deletions cut 3 bases from V and 3 bases from J, with 9 bases between. CDR3 loop: CASSFGGINQPQHF. Written as DNA, the CDR3 is TGTGCCAGCAGTTTTGGGGGAATCAATCAGCCCCAGCATTTT.

This chain uses TRBV9 with TRBJ2-1; a possible D gene is TRBD2 (5 bases). The CDR3 runs to 14 residues. Trimming pared 3 bases from V and 8 bases from J, leaving 15 bases between. Germline V gene lookup returns CDR1 SGDLS and CDR2 YYNGEE. This chain's CDR3 is CASSAPTRNDEQFF. DNA of the CDR3: TGTGCCAGCAGCGCCCCTACTAGGAACGATGAGCAGTTCTTC.

This clonotype is labeled medium-sized. Relative to the germline gene, one junction end is altered; a read error may explain this. V usage is TRBV7-7 and J usage is TRBJ2-7, with D perhaps TRBD2 (7 bases). Germline assignment: CDR1 SSHAT and CDR2 FNYEAQ (reference sequence). The CDR3 extends over 14 amino acids. The CDR3 bases are TGTGCTAGCAGCTTAGGGGGGGAGTGCTTTGAGCAGTACTTC. Residues: CASSLGGECFEQYF.

This clonotype occurred a few times. This chain links TRBV7-8 with TRBJ2-3; no clear D. The DNA end favors TRBJ1-2, so the J call may be wrong. The CDR3 totals 14 residues. Germline values: CDR1 SGHVS, CDR2 FQNEAQ. The CDR3 here is CASSLELGRSGYTF. The CDR3 nucleotides read TGTGCCAGCAGCTTAGAGCTCGGGAGGAGTGGCTACACCTTC.

This chain uses TRBV7-3 with TRBJ2-1; 7 bases agree with TRBD1. Germline V CDR1 and CDR2: SGHTA, FQGTGA. With V trimmed by 5 bases and J by 2 bases, 6 bases remained unmatched. The CDR3 spans 15 residues. The CDR3 here is CASSQGQGAYNEQFF. The CDR3 DNA reads as TGTGCCAGCAGCCAGGGGCAGGGGGCCTACAATGAGCAGTTCTTC.

The chain carries TRBV7-3 and TRBJ2-5, with 9 bases matching TRBD1. Germline loops: CDR1 SGHTA, CDR2 FQGTGA. CDR3 length: 13 amino acids. V was pared by 5 bases and J by 4 bases, with 2 bases of the junction left unmatched. The CDR3 loop is CASSTTGGETQYF. The CDR3 nucleotides read TGTGCCAGCAGCACGACAGGGGGAGAGACCCAGTACTTC.